The sequence of this TCR beta chain was determined in a study of CD8+CD57+ T cells in acquired aplastic anemia. The CDR3 totals 12 residues. Germline CDR1 reads WNHNN; CDR2 reads SYGVQD (reference sequence). Trimming pared 6 bases from V and 2 bases from J, leaving 7 bases between. TCR beta VDJ and CDR3 profiles were obtained from a genomic DNA template. TCRdb processed the reads anew with MiXCR; each CDR3 protein has one entry. The repertoire holds about 210,000 distinct CDR3 sequences, with roughly 55% as singletons. Sequences were obtained from sorted CD4+, CD8+, or CD8+CD57+ T cells (not recorded which) from PBMCs. The TCR comes from a human donor in good health. The rearrangement links TRBV10-1 to TRBJ1-1, with D hard to call. The CDR3 spells CASRGANTEAFF. Here the CDR3 DNA reads TGCGCCAGCAGGGGAGCAAACACTGAAGCTTTCTTT.